The 15 T cell receptor beta chains in this list originate from one sample, sequenced in a study of CD8+ T cells in alopecia areata. RNA was extracted and reverse transcribed into cDNA as the sequencing template. TCRdb's table, derived via immunoSEQ multiplex PCR, lists solely in-frame clones and lacks some. Found here are about 200,000 clones, around three fifths of them singletons; the top ten hold under 0.5%. The specimen was CD4+ T cells sorted from blood, collected at week 0. Receptors originate from a human donor with alopecia areata.

The chain joins TRBV2 to TRBJ1-2; 9 bases are shared with TRBD1. The CDR3 totals 14 residues. Germline CDR1 and CDR2: SNHLY and FYNNEI. V was clipped by 6 bases and J by 2 bases; unmatched bases: 4. CDR3 amino acids: CASRTDRGNYGYTF. The CDR3 bases are TGTGCCAGCAGGACGGACAGGGGCAACTATGGCTACACCTTC.

This chain uses TRBV6-5 with TRBJ1-2, with a possible D match to TRBD1 (6 bases). This CDR3 region has 15 residues. The germline V gene has CDR1 MNHEY and CDR2 SVGAGI. Trimming took off 5 bases at V and 2 bases at J, with 15 bases between the two ends. As DNA, the CDR3 is TGTGCCAGCAGTACCGGGACACCCCAGAACTATGGCTACACCTTC. Amino acid sequence: CASSTGTPQNYGYTF.

The rearrangement uses TRBV7-2 and TRBJ1-5; 7 bases map to TRBD1. V shed 4 bases, J shed 3 bases, and the junction held 6 bases outside the gene matches. This CDR3 is 15 amino acids long. Germline V gene sequence: CDR1 SGHTA, CDR2 FQGNSA. CDR3 bases: TGTGCCAGCAGCTCGGGACAGCCCTTCAATCAGCCCCAGCATTTT. This gives the protein CASSSGQPFNQPQHF.

CDR3 protein: CASSPEGAVRTEAFF. Written as DNA, the CDR3 is TGTGCCAGCAGTCCGGAGGGGGCCGTAAGGACTGAAGCTTTCTTT. The gene calls are TRBV2 and TRBJ1-1; 7 bases are shared with TRBD1. The ends lost 5 bases at V and 5 bases at J; junction bases unmatched: 11. The CDR3 consists of 15 residues. Per the germline V gene, CDR1 is SNHLY and CDR2 is FYNNEI.

V is TRBV6-5 and J is TRBJ1-2; unclear D gene. The CDR3 runs to 13 residues. Trimming pared 5 bases from V and 4 bases from J, leaving 11 bases between. Germline V gene sequence: CDR1 MNHEY, CDR2 SVGAGI. This CDR3 is CASSPQLLYGYTF. The CDR3 bases are TGTGCCAGCAGTCCACAGTTACTCTATGGCTACACCTTC.

This sequence joins TRBV7-9 and TRBJ1-6; possible D gene TRBD1, 5 bases. V shed 6 bases and J shed 8 bases, with 11 bases lying between them. The germline V gene encodes CDR1 SEHNR and CDR2 FQNEAQ (reference sequence). The CDR3 loop spans 13 amino acids. CDR3 region: CASRSQGDSPLHF. Written as DNA, the CDR3 is TGTGCCAGCAGATCGCAGGGAGATTCACCCCTCCACTTT.

The chain is built from TRBV5-4 and TRBJ2-1; no clear D. In germline, CDR1 is SGHNT, CDR2 YYREEE (reference sequence). The CDR3 totals 11 residues. Trimming removed 2 bases from V and 10 bases from J, with 7 bases in between. The CDR3 DNA reads as TGTGCCAGCAGCTTTGATACGGAGCAGTTCTTC. It codes for CASSFDTEQFF.

The chain employs TRBV4-1 and TRBJ2-3; tentatively, D is TRBD1 or TRBD2 (5 bases each). Germline V gene sequence: CDR1 MGHRA, CDR2 YSYEKL. The CDR3 has 17 residues. Trimming removed 3 bases from V and 3 bases from J, with 19 bases in between. The CDR3 nucleotides read TGCGCCAGCAGCCAGGGAATTGCTCGGGACCCAACAGATACGCAGTATTTT. Encoded protein: CASSQGIARDPTDTQYF.

The V gene is TRBV5-1, the J gene TRBJ1-2, with a possible D match to TRBD1 (5 bases). Trimming stripped 3 bases from V and 0 bases from J, with 18 bases between. Germline CDR1 is SGHRS and CDR2 is YFSETQ. This CDR3 contains 17 residues. CDR3 sequence: CASSWEGSAGANYGYTF. In DNA, the CDR3 is TGCGCCAGCAGCTGGGAGGGGTCAGCGGGAGCTAACTATGGCTACACCTTC. Full variable domain (missing parts from reference TRBV5-1 and TRBJ1-2): KAGVTQTPRYLIKTRGQQVTLSCSPISGHRSVSWYQQTPGQGLQFLFEYFSETQRNKGNFPGRFSGRQFSNSRSEMNVSTLELGDSALYLCASSWEGSAGANYGYTFGSGTRLTVV.

Here the CDR3 reads CAWGHSSVTGELFF. The CDR3 DNA sequence: TGTGCCTGGGGGCATTCAAGCGTCACCGGGGAGCTGTTTTTT. The genes are TRBV30 and TRBJ2-2; D uncertain. Trimming left V 5 bases short and J 4 bases short, with 14 bases between. The CDR3 is made up of 14 amino acids. Germline CDR1 GTSNPN, CDR2 SVGIG (reference sequence). The full variable domain, completed using reference TRBV30 and TRBJ2-2, is SQTIHQWPATLVQPVGSPLSLECTVEGTSNPNLYWYRQAAGRGLQLLFYSVGIGQISSEVPQNLSASRPQDRQFILSSKKLLLSDSGFYLCAWGHSSVTGELFFGEGSRLTVL.

The chain couples TRBV6-5 to TRBJ1-2; 8 nucleotides align to TRBD1. The CDR3 totals 14 residues. CDR1 is MNHEY, CDR2 SVGAGI, per germline. V was clipped by 4 bases and J by 8 bases; unmatched bases: 9. The CDR3 region has the DNA TGTGCCAGCAGTTCCCAAGGACAGGGAGGCGGCTACACCTTC. The encoded protein is CASSSQGQGGGYTF.

This clone was recorded a few times. The V call is TRBV29-1, the J call TRBJ2-4; TRBD2 matches 7 bases. Looked up from germline, CDR1 is SQVTM and CDR2 is ANQGSEA. V lost 1 base to trimming and J lost 3 bases; unmatched junction nucleotides: 9. The CDR3 totals 16 residues. The CDR3 spells CSVEGTREGGKNIQYF. The CDR3 DNA is TGCAGCGTTGAAGGTACCAGGGAGGGAGGCAAAAACATTCAGTACTTC.

This clone was observed a few times. The chain links TRBV6-5 to TRBJ1-2; D unclear. The V end lost 6 bases, the J end lost 4 bases, and 15 bases lay between the germline ends. The CDR3 sequence is 14 residues long. Germline CDR1 is MNHEY and CDR2 is SVGAGI. This CDR3 is CASSPAGASYGYTF. The CDR3 bases are TGTGCCAGCAGCCCCGCCGGAGCCTCCTATGGCTACACCTTC.

This clone is classed as medium-sized (0.01 to 0.1%). V and J are TRBV19 and TRBJ2-1; 7 nucleotides match TRBD2. Trimming cost V 1 base and J 8 bases; bases outside gene matches: 2. The CDR3 runs to 13 residues. Germline V gene lookup returns CDR1 LNHDA and CDR2 SQIVND (reference sequence). DNA of the CDR3: TGTGCCAGTAGTATAGTTAGCGGGCATGAGCAGTTCTTC. Its translation: CASSIVSGHEQFF.

The sample holds a few counts of this clone. V and J are TRBV30 and TRBJ2-5; TRBD1 agrees at 7 bases. V lost 3 bases to trimming and J lost 5 bases; unmatched junction nucleotides: 12. Germline V CDR1 and CDR2: GTSNPN, SVGIG (reference sequence). The CDR3 sequence is 15 residues long. In nucleotides, the CDR3 is TGTGCCTGGAGCCCGGAAGGGGGCACTTGGGAGACCCAGTACTTC. This translates into CAWSPEGGTWETQYF.